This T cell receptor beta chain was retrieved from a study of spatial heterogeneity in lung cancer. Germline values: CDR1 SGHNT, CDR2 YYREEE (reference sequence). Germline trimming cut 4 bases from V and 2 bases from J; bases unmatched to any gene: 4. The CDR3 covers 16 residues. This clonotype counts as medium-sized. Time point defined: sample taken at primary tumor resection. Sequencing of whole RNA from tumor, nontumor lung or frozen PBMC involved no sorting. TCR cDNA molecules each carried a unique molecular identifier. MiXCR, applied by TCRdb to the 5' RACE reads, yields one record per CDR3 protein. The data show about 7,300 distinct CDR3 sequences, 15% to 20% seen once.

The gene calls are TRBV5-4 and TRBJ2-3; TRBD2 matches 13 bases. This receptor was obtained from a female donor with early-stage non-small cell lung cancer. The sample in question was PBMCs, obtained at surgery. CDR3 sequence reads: CASSAGTSGATDTQYF. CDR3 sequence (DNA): TGTGCCAGCAGCGCCGGGACTAGCGGGGCCACAGATACGCAGTATTTT.